In this sample, the clone carrying this T cell receptor beta chain turned up many times. The antigen remains undetermined. This record belongs to a study of T cells in Graves' hyperthyroidism and ophthalmopathy. Overall study context: Before treatment of any kind, peripheral blood was taken at initial diagnosis.

Findings and caveats of the study: The model predicted ophthalmopathy a median around six months before onset.

Amplification targeted TCR beta CDR3 regions from RNA transcripts. Primed by the HTBI set, a first-round RT-PCR was run on the TCR CDR3. TCRdb used MiXCR to reprocess the multiplex PCR reads, holding one entry per CDR3 protein. The top ten hold about 7% of the sample, which has approximately 590,000 distinct CDR3 sequences, around a sixth seen once. Diagnoses rested on clinical symptoms, serum thyroxine and TRAb, thyroid ultrasound and orbital computed tomography. The PBMCs studied were ones that came from 10 ml fresh peripheral blood. Germline V CDR1 and CDR2: SGHRS, YFSETQ. Between the trimmed V and J ends, which lost 0 bases and 4 bases, there was a span of 11 bases. The CDR3 consists of 15 residues.

V gene TRBV5-1 combines with J gene TRBJ2-1; the D gene is possibly TRBD1 (5 bases). Specimen: blood. The TCR sequence derives from a woman in her thirties with Graves' hyperthyroidism. CDR3 protein: CASSLVVGDYNEQFF. The CDR3 DNA is TGCGCCAGCAGCTTGGTCGTAGGGGATTACAATGAGCAGTTCTTC.